The next 21 T cell receptor beta chains were all read from a single sample in a study of STAT5B mutations in CD4+ large granular lymphocyte leukemia. Data came from immunoSEQ multiplex PCR; TCRdb stores just in-frame clones and leaves some out. The repertoire holds more than 25,000 clones, with more than 60% as singletons. What was sequenced was CD4+ T cells from blood buffy coats. The receptors originated from a human donor in good health.

This clone was observed once. The J gene is TRBJ1-2, the V gene TRBV6-5; D might be TRBD1 (5 bases). Germline loops: CDR1 MNHEY, CDR2 SVGAGI. The CDR3 length is 12 residues. V was trimmed by 2 bases and J by 5 bases, leaving 6 bases between them. CDR3 protein: CASSYGGYGYTF. The CDR3 region has the DNA TGTGCCAGCAGTTACGGGGGGTATGGCTACACCTTC.

This clone is a singleton in its sample. The CDR3 reads CASSQDTSRNGYTF. For the CDR3, the DNA is TGCGCCAGCAGCCAAGATACTTCAAGGAATGGCTACACCTTC. The J gene is TRBJ1-2, the V gene TRBV4-3; D remains ambiguous. V was cut by 0 bases and J by 6 bases, with 11 bases left in between. The CDR3 runs 14 residues. The germline V gene encodes CDR1 LGHNA and CDR2 YSLEER.

This clone was detected once. For the CDR3, the DNA is TGTGCCAGCAGCTTTCTAGCGGGTGCTGCCCAGGCCGGGGAGCTGTTTTTT. Translated, it gives CASSFLAGAAQAGELFF. The V gene is TRBV5-5, the J gene TRBJ2-2; the match to TRBD2 covers 8 bases. The CDR3 contains 17 residues. J lost 6 bases, V lost 2 bases, and 12 bases had no gene match. Germline lookup yields CDR1 SGHKS and CDR2 YYEKEE (reference sequence).

The chain uses TRBV19 and TRBJ2-1, with TRBD1 matching 7 bases. Germline loops: CDR1 LNHDA, CDR2 SQIVND (reference sequence). The CDR3 consists of 15 residues. V lost 6 bases and J lost 3; bases outside the gene matches: 8. The CDR3 loop reads CASSSTGQVYNEQFF. CDR3 in DNA: TGTGCCAGTAGCTCAACCGGACAGGTCTACAATGAGCAGTTCTTC.

The chain recombines TRBV28 with TRBJ1-6; a weak D match, TRBD1 (5 bases). Germline CDR1 MDHEN, CDR2 SYDVKM. Trimming took off 2 bases at V and 4 bases at J, with 15 bases between the two ends. The CDR3 has 17 residues. The CDR3 loop is CASSLPSGVGYNSPLHF. The CDR3 nucleotides read TGTGCCAGCAGTTTACCTTCGGGGGTCGGGTATAATTCACCCCTCCACTTT.

V usage is TRBV6-6 and J usage is TRBJ1-5; D might be TRBD1 (5 bases). Germline CDR1 reads MNHNY; CDR2 reads SVGAGI (reference sequence). V lost 1 base to trimming and J lost 14 bases, with 12 bases between them. The CDR3 runs 12 residues. The chain's CDR3 is CASSYLGTIEHF. As DNA, the CDR3 is TGTGCCAGCAGTTACTTGGGGACTATTGAGCATTTT.

A single count supports this clone. The gene calls are TRBV28 and TRBJ1-4; maybe TRBD1 (5 bases). The length of the CDR3 is 16 residues. CDR1 and CDR2 from the germline V gene are MDHEN and SYDVKM. Trimming took 2 bases from V and 2 from J, leaving 12 bases between them. The CDR3 DNA is TGTGCCAGCAGTTTAGGTTTCAGGGCGACTAATGAAAAACTGTTTTTT. Encoded protein: CASSLGFRATNEKLFF.

The gene calls are TRBV13 and TRBJ2-7; D might be TRBD1 (5 bases). The germline V gene has CDR1 PRHDT and CDR2 FYEKMQ (reference sequence). The V gene lost 5 bases and the J gene lost 1 base, with 12 bases spanning the gap. This CDR3 is built from 14 residues. Written as DNA, the CDR3 is TGTGCCAGCAGCAACCGACAGCCGTCCTACGAGCAGTACTTC. Translation gives CASSNRQPSYEQYF. The variable domain in full, completed from reference TRBV13 and TRBJ2-7, reads AAGVIQSPRHLIKEKRETATLKCYPIPRHDTVYWYQQGPGQDPQFLISFYEKMQSDKGSIPDRFSAQQFSDYHSELNMSSLELGDSALYFCASSNRQPSYEQYFGPGTRLTVT.

DNA for the CDR3: TGTGCCAGCAGCCAGGAGGGGGGCGGCGAGCAGTACTTC. Its protein is CASSQEGGGEQYF. This chain uses TRBV7-2 with TRBJ2-7; TRBD1 or TRBD2 may be the D gene (6 bases each). Trimming stripped 5 bases from V and 6 bases from J, with 14 bases between. The germline CDR1 and CDR2 sequences are SGHTA and FQGNSA. CDR3 length: 13 residues.

The chain uses TRBV7-2 and TRBJ2-5; D is unclear. V lost 1 base and J lost 7, with 4 bases in between. Germline V lookup: CDR1 SGHTA, CDR2 FQGNSA. The CDR3 consists of 11 residues. CDR3 nucleotide sequence: TGTGCCAGCAGCTTAGTCGCGACCCAGTACTTC. Residues: CASSLVATQYF.

This chain links TRBV29-1 with TRBJ1-2, with TRBD1 matching 8 bases. V shed 7 bases, J shed 0 bases, and the junction held 10 bases outside the gene matches. This CDR3 is 15 amino acids long. CDR1 is SQVTM and CDR2 is ANQGSEA in the germline V gene. The CDR3 DNA is TGCAGCGCCACGATAGGGACAGGACCTAACTATGGCTACACCTTC. Translating it yields CSATIGTGPNYGYTF.

V is TRBV18 and J is TRBJ1-4; no clear D gene. V was trimmed by 0 bases and J by 5 bases, leaving 10 bases between them. CDR1 and CDR2 from the germline V gene are KGHSH and LQKENI. The CDR3 loop spans 15 amino acids. The CDR3 DNA sequence: TGTGCCAGCTCACCACCGACGGGCATAAATGAAAAACTGTTTTTT. It specifies CASSPPTGINEKLFF.

The rearrangement joins TRBV4-2 to TRBJ1-1, with D uncertain. Trimming removed 5 bases from V and 4 bases from J, with 14 bases in between. The germline CDR1 and CDR2 sequences are LGHNA and YNFKEQ. The CDR3 consists of 14 residues. The CDR3 sequence is CASSLQPMGTEAFF. The CDR3, as DNA: TGTGCCAGCAGCTTACAGCCTATGGGCACTGAAGCTTTCTTT.

This rearrangement joins TRBV7-9 to TRBJ2-7; 9 nucleotides match TRBD2. The CDR3 length is 17 residues. From germline, CDR1 is SEHNR and CDR2 FQNEAQ (reference sequence). V lost 5 bases to trimming and J lost 2 bases; unmatched junction nucleotides: 13. CDR3 nucleotides: TGTGCCAGCAGCCCCAGTCTAAGTAGCGGGAGCCCCTACGAGCAGTACTTC. It yields the protein CASSPSLSSGSPYEQYF.

The chain employs TRBV19 and TRBJ1-2, with D perhaps matching TRBD1 (6 bases). Trimming removed 6 bases from V and 0 bases from J, with 23 bases in between. CDR3 length: 18 amino acids. The germline CDR1 and CDR2 sequences are LNHDA and SQIVND (reference sequence). The CDR3 spells CASRGSGGPSRANYGYTF. Written as DNA, the CDR3 is TGTGCCAGTAGGGGGTCGGGGGGCCCCTCACGGGCTAACTATGGCTACACCTTC.

The chain carries TRBV6-1 and TRBJ2-7, with D possibly matching TRBD2 (5 bases). This CDR3 has 12 residues. V was trimmed by 7 bases and J by 4 bases, leaving 11 bases between them. Germline CDR1 reads MNHNS; CDR2 reads SASEGT. CDR3 protein: CASTEGMYEQYV. The DNA for the CDR3 is TGTGCCAGCACCGAGGGTATGTACGAGCAGTACGTC.

The rearrangement uses TRBV11-2 and TRBJ1-2, with 8 bases fitting TRBD1. The CDR3 extends over 20 amino acids. Per germline, CDR1 SGHAT and CDR2 FQNNGV. V trimming: 0 bases; J trimming: 2 bases; junction bases outside the gene matches: 17. The CDR3 DNA is TGTGCCAGCAGCTTAGAGTCATCACTCAGTACAGGGGGAAACAACTATGGCTACACCTTC. Encoded protein: CASSLESSLSTGGNNYGYTF.

This chain uses TRBV7-2 with TRBJ2-1; 11 bases map to TRBD2. The ends lost 2 bases at V and 5 bases at J; junction bases unmatched: 8. The CDR3 is made up of 17 amino acids. Germline loops: CDR1 SGHTA, CDR2 FQGNSA. CDR3 coding DNA: TGTGCCAGCAGCTTATCCCCTAGCGGGGGGCGAAACAATGAGCAGTTCTTC. Protein sequence: CASSLSPSGGRNNEQFF.

The V gene is TRBV9, the J gene TRBJ1-6, with D tentatively TRBD1 (6 bases). The CDR3 is made up of 14 amino acids. Germline V gene data show CDR1 as SGDLS and CDR2 as YYNGEE. Trimming removed 3 bases from V and 13 bases from J, with 17 bases in between. CDR3 sequence (DNA): TGTGCCAGCAGCGCAAACAGGGCTCCTACTCCCCTCCACTTT. Amino acid sequence: CASSANRAPTPLHF.

Here the CDR3 DNA reads TGTGCCAGCAGCAAATGCGGCAGGTTGGGCTATGGCTACACCTTC. Translation gives CASSKCGRLGYGYTF. The chain joins TRBV21-1 to TRBJ1-2. TRBV21-1 is reported as a pseudogene. The CDR3 totals 15 residues.

The chain is built from TRBV7-2 and TRBJ2-7; the D gene is possibly TRBD2 (7 bases). Germline CDR1 SGHTA, CDR2 FQGNSA. The CDR3 runs 14 residues. The V end lost 2 bases, the J end lost 3 bases, and 11 bases lay between the germline ends. The CDR3 loop reads CASSLRGGVYEQYF. The DNA of the CDR3 is TGTGCCAGCAGCTTAAGGGGGGGGGTCTACGAGCAGTACTTC.